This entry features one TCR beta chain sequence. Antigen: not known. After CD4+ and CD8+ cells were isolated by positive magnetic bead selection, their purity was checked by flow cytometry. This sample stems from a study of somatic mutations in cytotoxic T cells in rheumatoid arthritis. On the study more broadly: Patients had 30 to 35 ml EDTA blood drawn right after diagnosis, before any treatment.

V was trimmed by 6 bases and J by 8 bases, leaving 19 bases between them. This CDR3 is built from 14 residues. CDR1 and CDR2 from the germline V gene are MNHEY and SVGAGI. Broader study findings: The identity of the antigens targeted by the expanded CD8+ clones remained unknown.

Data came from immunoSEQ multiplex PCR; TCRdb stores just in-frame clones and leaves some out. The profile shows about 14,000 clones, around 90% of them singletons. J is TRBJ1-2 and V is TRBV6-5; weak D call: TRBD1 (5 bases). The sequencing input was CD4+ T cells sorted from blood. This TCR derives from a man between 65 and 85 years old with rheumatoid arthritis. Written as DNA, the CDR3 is TGTGCCAGCAGCCAAATTGACAGCGCGCGGGGCTACACCTTC. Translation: CASSQIDSARGYTF.